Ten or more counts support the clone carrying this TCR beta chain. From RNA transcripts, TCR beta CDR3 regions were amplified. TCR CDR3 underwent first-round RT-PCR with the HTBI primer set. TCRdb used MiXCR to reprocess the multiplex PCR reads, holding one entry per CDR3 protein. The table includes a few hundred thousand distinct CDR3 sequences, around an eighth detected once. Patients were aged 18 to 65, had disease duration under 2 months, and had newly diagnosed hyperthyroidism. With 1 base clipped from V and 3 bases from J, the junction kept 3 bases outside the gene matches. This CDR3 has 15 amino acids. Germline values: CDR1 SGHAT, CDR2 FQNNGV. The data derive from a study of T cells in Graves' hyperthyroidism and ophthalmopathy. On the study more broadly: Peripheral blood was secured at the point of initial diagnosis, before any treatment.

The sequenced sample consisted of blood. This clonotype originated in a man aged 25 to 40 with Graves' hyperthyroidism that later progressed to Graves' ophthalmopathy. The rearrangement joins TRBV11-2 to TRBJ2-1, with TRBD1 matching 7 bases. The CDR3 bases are TGTGCCAGCAGCTTAGGACAGGGAGTCTACAATGAGCAGTTCTTC. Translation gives CASSLGQGVYNEQFF.